This T cell receptor (beta chain) was documented in a study of cytomegalovirus exposure and HLA in healthy donors. Study background: Caucasian-associated ancestry cluster membership applied to about 77% of a few hundred genotyped donors.

As for this clone: What it recognizes is unknown.

Overall study results and limits: Common viral pathogens seemed to be connected with several of the most significant clusters, according to a later analysis. About 150 TCR beta chains were listed as cytomegalovirus-associated. Some highly shared sequence variants likely arose as a pipeline artifact.

The PCR contained 60 Vbeta and 13 Jbeta primers. Profiled with immunoSEQ multiplex PCR; TCRdb holds only in-frame clones, not every one. The table lists 130,000 or so clones. The germline gives CDR1 MDHEN, CDR2 SYDVKM. The length of the CDR3 is 17 residues. Trimming at V came to 6 bases and at J to 0 bases, leaving 10 bases not matched to a gene. The sample taken for sequencing was PBMCs. This receptor was identified in a woman in her forties in good health and CMV-seronegative. The genes are TRBV28 and TRBJ1-5; the match to TRBD1 covers 8 bases. CDR3: CASRTLWTGYSNQPQHF. The CDR3 region has the DNA TGTGCCAGCAGAACTCTCTGGACAGGGTATAGCAATCAGCCCCAGCATTTT.